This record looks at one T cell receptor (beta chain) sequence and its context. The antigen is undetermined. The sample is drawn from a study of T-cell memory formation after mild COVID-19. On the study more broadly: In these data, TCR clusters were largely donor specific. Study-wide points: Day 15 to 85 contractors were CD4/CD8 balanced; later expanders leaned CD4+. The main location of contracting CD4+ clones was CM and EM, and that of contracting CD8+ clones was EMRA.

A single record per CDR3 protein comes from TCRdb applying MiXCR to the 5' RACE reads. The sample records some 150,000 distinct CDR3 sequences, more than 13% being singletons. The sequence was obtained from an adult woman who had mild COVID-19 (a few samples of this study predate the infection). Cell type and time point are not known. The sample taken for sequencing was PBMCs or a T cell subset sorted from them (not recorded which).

The CDR3, as DNA: TGTGCCAGCAGCGCCTGGGTCAACTACGAGCAGTACTTC. It yields the protein CASSAWVNYEQYF. The V gene is TRBV7-2, the J gene TRBJ2-7; D is ambiguous. This CDR3 spans 13 amino acids. Deletions cut 5 bases from V and 3 bases from J, with 11 bases between. Germline V lookup: CDR1 SGHTA, CDR2 FQGNSA.